These 7 T cell receptor beta chains originate from one sample sequenced in a study of OX40 agonist ivuxolimab in advanced cancers. Library preparation was by the immunoSEQ multiplex PCR assay. TCRdb provides this immuneACCESS table in a form limited to in-frame rearrangements. Some clones are lacking; in checked studies, under half of them reflect an unresolved V gene, and why the rest are absent is not known. Here the sample has approximately 34,000 clones; 88% occur a single time. In total, the top ten clones hold roughly three fifths of the sample. Sequenced material: CD4+ or CD8+ T cells sorted from blood, taken in a trial of the OX40 agonist ivuxolimab. The receptors derive from an adult with an advanced solid tumor such as melanoma, head and neck, liver or kidney cancer.

The CDR3 coding sequence is TGCGCCAGCAGCTTGGTGGGACTAAAGCTTGACAATGAGCAGTTCTTC. This gives the protein CASSLVGLKLDNEQFF. The chain joins TRBV5-1 to TRBJ2-1; 7 bases line up with TRBD2. J was trimmed by 5 bases and V by 0 bases; bases with no gene match: 8. Germline V gene sequence: CDR1 SGHRS, CDR2 YFSETQ. The CDR3 has 16 amino acids.

The V gene is TRBV27, the J gene TRBJ1-2; 7 bases line up with TRBD1. Germline assignment: CDR1 MNHEY and CDR2 SMNVEV (reference sequence). This CDR3 has 15 residues. V dropped 5 bases and J dropped 1; count of bases not matched to a gene: 7. The CDR3 sequence: CASSPDRAINYGYTF. As DNA, the CDR3 is TGTGCCAGCAGTCCTGACAGGGCAATTAACTATGGCTACACCTTC.

The chain is built from TRBV27 and TRBJ2-7; D is perhaps TRBD1 (6 bases). V was cut by 4 bases and J by 3 bases, with 22 bases left in between. The germline CDR1 and CDR2 sequences are MNHEY and SMNVEV (reference sequence). The CDR3 contains 17 residues. The CDR3: CASSSTFTGQGNYEQYF. DNA for the CDR3: TGTGCCAGCAGTTCAACTTTTACAGGGCAGGGAAACTACGAGCAGTACTTC.

The rearrangement links TRBV6-6 to TRBJ2-3, with TRBD2 matching over 9 bases. This CDR3 spans 16 amino acids. Per the germline V gene, CDR1 is MNHNY and CDR2 is SVGAGI (reference sequence). V lost 1 base and J lost 3; bases outside the gene matches: 5. The DNA for the CDR3 is TGTGCCAGCAGTTACTTAGCGGGGGTGGAAACAGATACGCAGTATTTT. Its protein product is CASSYLAGVETDTQYF.

This clone has just one count. V is TRBV27 and J is TRBJ2-5, with D tentatively TRBD1 or TRBD2 (5 bases each). The CDR3 contains 11 residues. Germline values: CDR1 MNHEY, CDR2 SMNVEV (reference sequence). The V gene lost 10 bases and the J gene lost 5 bases, with 11 bases spanning the gap. CDR3 nucleotides: TGTGCCATCCGGTGGGGGGAGACCCAGTACTTC. Its protein product is CAIRWGETQYF.

This chain connects TRBV11-2 to TRBJ1-1; weak D call: TRBD1 (5 bases). Germline CDR1 and CDR2: SGHAT and FQNNGV. This CDR3 has 11 amino acids. Trimming cost V 5 bases and J 7 bases, with 8 bases left between them. Written as DNA, the CDR3 is TGTGCCAGCAGCCGGGGGGTTGAAGCTTTCTTT. As protein: CASSRGVEAFF.

This rearrangement joins TRBV7-8 to TRBJ1-1; D may be TRBD1 (5 bases). With 1 base removed from V and 3 bases from J, the gap between germline ends came to 18 bases. The CDR3 loop spans 17 amino acids. Germline V lookup: CDR1 SGHVS, CDR2 FQNEAQ. This CDR3 reads CASSLGRLLGPDTEAFF. For the CDR3, the DNA is TGTGCCAGCAGCTTAGGGCGCTTATTGGGGCCCGACACTGAAGCTTTCTTT.